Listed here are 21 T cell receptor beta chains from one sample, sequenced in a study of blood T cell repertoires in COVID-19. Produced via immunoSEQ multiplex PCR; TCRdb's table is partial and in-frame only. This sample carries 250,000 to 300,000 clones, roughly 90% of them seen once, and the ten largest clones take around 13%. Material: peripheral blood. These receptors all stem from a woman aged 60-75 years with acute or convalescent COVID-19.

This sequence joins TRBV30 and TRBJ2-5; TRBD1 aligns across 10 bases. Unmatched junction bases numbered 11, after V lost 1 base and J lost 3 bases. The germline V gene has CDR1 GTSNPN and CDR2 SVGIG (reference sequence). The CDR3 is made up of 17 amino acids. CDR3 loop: CAWSATGGGLNKETQYF. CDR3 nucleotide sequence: TGTGCCTGGAGTGCGACAGGGGGCGGCCTGAACAAAGAGACCCAGTACTTC.

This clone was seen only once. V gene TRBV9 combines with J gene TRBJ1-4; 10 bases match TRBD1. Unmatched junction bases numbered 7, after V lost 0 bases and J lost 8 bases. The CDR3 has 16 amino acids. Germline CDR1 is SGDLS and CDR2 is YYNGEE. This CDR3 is CASSVAIGTGDEKLFF. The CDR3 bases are TGTGCCAGCAGCGTAGCCATCGGGACAGGGGACGAAAAACTGTTTTTT.

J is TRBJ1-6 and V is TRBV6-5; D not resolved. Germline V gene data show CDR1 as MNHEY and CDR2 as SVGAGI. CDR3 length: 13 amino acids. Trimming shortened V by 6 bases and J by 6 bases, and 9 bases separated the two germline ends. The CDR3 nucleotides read TGTGCCAGCAGGGAGAGTGGTAATTCACCCCTCCACTTT. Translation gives CASRESGNSPLHF.

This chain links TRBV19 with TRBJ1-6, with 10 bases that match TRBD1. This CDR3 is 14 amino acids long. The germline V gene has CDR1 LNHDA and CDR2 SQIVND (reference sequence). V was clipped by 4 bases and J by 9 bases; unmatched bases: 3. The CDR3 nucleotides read TGTGCCAGTAGTACCGGGACAGGGGCTTCACCCCTCCACTTT. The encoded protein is CASSTGTGASPLHF.

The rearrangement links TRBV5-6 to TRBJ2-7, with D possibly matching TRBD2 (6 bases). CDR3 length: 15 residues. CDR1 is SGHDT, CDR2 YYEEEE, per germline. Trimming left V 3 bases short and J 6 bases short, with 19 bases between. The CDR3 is CASSSERGFEFEQYF. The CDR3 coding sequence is TGTGCCAGCAGCTCTGAACGGGGGTTCGAATTCGAGCAGTACTTC. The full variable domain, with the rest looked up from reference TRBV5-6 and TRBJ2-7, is DAGVTQSPTHLIKTRGQQVTLRCSPKSGHDTVSWYQQALGQGPQFIFQYYEEEERQRGNFPDRFSGHQFPNYSSELNVNALLLGDSALYLCASSSERGFEFEQYFGPGTRLTVT.

DNA of the CDR3: TGTGCCAGCAGCTCGGGACAAGCAGCTAACTATGGCTACACCTTC. Its translation is CASSSGQAANYGYTF. The chain has TRBV9 and TRBJ1-2; D may be TRBD1 (6 bases). V shed 4 bases and J shed 0 bases, with 13 bases lying between them. This CDR3 has 15 amino acids. From germline, CDR1 is SGDLS and CDR2 YYNGEE. Supplemented by reference TRBV9 and TRBJ1-2, the full variable domain reads DSGVTQTPKHLITATGQRVTLRCSPRSGDLSVYWYQQSLDQGLQFLIQYYNGEERAKGNILERFSAQQFPDLHSELNLSSLELGDSALYFCASSSGQAANYGYTFGSGTRLTVV.

For the CDR3, the DNA is TGTGCCAGCAGCCCCCGAGCAGGGAACACTGAAGCTTTCTTT. This gives the protein CASSPRAGNTEAFF. This chain links TRBV14 with TRBJ1-1, with D hard to call. The CDR3 loop spans 14 amino acids. Germline CDR1 reads SGHDN; CDR2 reads FVKESK. V dropped 4 bases and J dropped 1 base, with 10 bases sitting between them.

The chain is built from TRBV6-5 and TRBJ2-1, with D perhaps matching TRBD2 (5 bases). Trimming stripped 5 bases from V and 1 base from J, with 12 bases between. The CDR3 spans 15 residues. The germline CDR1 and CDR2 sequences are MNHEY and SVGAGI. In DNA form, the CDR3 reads TGTGCCAGCAGTAGCCAGAGCGGTTCCTACAATGAGCAGTTCTTC. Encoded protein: CASSSQSGSYNEQFF.

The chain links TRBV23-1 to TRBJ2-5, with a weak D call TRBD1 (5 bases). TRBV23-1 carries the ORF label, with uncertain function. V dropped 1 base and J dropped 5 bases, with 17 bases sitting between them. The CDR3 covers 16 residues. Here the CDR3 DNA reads TGCGCCAGCAGTCAATTCAACGACAGCTGGAGTGAGACCCAGTACTTC. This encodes CASSQFNDSWSETQYF.

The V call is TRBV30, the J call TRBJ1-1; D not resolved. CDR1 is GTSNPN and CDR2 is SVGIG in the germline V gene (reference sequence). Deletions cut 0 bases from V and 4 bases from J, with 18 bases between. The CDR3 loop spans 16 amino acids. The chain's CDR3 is CAWSVQSVRRSTEAFF. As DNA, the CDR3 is TGTGCCTGGAGTGTACAGTCTGTTCGTAGGTCCACTGAAGCTTTCTTT.

CDR3 amino acids: CASSSRLVTDTQYF. Here the CDR3 DNA reads TGTGCCAGCAGTTCTAGACTAGTTACAGATACGCAGTATTTT. The chain links TRBV6-2 or TRBV6-3 to TRBJ2-3; a possible D gene is TRBD2 (6 bases). The CDR3 has 14 residues. Germline CDR1 MNHEY, CDR2 SVGEGT. V was cut by 4 bases and J by 3 bases, with 11 bases left in between.

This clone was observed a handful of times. In DNA, the CDR3 is TGTGCCAGCAGCCTTCCCCTTCGACTAGCGGGGATTGCCTACGAGCAGTACTTC. It translates to CASSLPLRLAGIAYEQYF. The chain combines TRBV7-8 with TRBJ2-7, with 11 positions matching TRBD2. This CDR3 contains 18 residues. Germline V gene sequence: CDR1 SGHVS, CDR2 FQNEAQ. The J segment lost 2 bases and the V segment lost 5 bases, leaving 14 bases of the junction unmatched.

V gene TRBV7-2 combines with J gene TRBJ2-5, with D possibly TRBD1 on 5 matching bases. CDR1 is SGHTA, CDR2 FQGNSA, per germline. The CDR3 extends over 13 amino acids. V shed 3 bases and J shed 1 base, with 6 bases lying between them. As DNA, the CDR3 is TGTGCCAGCAGCTTGGACATCCAAGAGACCCAGTACTTC. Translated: CASSLDIQETQYF.

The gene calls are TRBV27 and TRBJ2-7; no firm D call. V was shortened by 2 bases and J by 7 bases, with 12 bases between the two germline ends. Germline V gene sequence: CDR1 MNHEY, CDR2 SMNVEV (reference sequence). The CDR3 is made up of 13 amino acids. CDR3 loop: CASSLISRAEQYF. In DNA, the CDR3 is TGTGCCAGCAGTTTAATATCCCGAGCTGAGCAGTACTTC.

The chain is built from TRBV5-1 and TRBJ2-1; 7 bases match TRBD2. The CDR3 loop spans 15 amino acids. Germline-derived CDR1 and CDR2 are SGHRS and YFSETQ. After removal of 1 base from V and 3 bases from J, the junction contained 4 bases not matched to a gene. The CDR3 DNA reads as TGCGCCAGCAGCTTGTGGGCGGGAGTCTACAATGAGCAGTTCTTC. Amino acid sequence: CASSLWAGVYNEQFF.

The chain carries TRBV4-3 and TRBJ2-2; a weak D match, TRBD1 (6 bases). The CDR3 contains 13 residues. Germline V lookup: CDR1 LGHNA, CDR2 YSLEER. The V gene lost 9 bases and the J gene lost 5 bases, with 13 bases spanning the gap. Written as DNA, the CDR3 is TGCGCCAGTTCAGGGGTAGAAACCGGGGAGCTGTTTTTT. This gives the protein CASSGVETGELFF.

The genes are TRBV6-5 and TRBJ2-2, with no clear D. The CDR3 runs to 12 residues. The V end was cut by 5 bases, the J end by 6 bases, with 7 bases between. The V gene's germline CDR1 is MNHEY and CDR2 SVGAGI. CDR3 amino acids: CASSLRAGELFF. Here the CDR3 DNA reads TGTGCCAGCAGTCTACGGGCCGGGGAGCTGTTTTTT.

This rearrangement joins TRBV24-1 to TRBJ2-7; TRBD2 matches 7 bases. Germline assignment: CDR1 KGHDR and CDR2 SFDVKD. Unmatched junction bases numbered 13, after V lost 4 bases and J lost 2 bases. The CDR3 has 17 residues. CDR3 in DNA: TGTGCCACCAGTGACCCAAGGGACTACCGGGGCCCCTACGAGCAGTACTTC. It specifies CATSDPRDYRGPYEQYF.

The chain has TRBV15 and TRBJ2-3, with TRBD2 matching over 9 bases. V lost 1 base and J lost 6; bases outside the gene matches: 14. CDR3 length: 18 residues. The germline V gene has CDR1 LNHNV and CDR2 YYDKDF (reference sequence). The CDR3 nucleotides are TGTGCCACCAGCAGAGGTGATAGCGGGGGCCCACGCGGGGATACGCAGTATTTT. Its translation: CATSRGDSGGPRGDTQYF.

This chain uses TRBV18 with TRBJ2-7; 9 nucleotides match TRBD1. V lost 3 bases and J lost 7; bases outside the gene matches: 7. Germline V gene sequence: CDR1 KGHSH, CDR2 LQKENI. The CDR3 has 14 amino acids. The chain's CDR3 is CASSPGDRAREQYF. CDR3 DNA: TGTGCCAGCTCACCTGGGGACAGGGCGAGGGAGCAGTACTTC.

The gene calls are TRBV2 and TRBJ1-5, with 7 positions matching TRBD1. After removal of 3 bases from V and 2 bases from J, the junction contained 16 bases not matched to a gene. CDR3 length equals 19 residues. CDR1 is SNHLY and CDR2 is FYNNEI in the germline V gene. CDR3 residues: CASSDQKQGLLSRNQPQHF. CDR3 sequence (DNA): TGTGCCAGCAGTGATCAGAAACAGGGGCTCCTTTCCCGCAATCAGCCCCAGCATTTT.